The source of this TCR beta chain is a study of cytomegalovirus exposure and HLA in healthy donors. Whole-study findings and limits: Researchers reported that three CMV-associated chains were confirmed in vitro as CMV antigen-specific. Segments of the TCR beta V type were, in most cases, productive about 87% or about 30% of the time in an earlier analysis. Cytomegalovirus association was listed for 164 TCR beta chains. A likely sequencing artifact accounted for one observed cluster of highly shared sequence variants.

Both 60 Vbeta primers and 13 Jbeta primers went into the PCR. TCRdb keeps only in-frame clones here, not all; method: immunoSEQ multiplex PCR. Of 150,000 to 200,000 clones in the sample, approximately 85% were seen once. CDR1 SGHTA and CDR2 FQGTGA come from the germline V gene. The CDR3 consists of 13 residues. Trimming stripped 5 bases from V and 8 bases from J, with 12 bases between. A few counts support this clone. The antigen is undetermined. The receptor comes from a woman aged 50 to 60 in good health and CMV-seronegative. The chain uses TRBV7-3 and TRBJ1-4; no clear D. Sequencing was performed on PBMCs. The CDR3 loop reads CASSRSGGEKLFF. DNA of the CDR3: TGTGCCAGCAGCCGTTCGGGTGGGGAAAAACTGTTTTTT. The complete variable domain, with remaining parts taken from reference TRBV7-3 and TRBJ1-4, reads GAGVSQTPSNKVTEKGKYVELRCDPISGHTALYWYRQSLGQGPEFLIYFQGTGAADDSGLPNDRFFAVRPEGSVSTLKIQRTERGDSAVYLCASSRSGGEKLFFGSGTQLSVL.